Listed below are T cell receptor beta chains from one sample, sequenced in a study of somatic mutations in cytotoxic T cells in rheumatoid arthritis. Repertoires were generated with immunoSEQ multiplex PCR, while TCRdb's copy carries only in-frame clones and drops some. The sample includes around 16,000 clones, 75% to 80% of them seen just once. The sample consisted of CD8+ T cells sorted from blood. These TCRs come from an adult with rheumatoid arthritis. CDR3s include the opening cysteine and the closing phenylalanine or tryptophan. Fields, in order: V gene, J gene, clone size, D gene, CDR3 DNA, CDR3 protein. The D gene is left open where the match is weak. Clone sizes are given selectively: once, few, many, or a class where the clone is expanded.

TRBV27	TRBJ2-1	hyperexpanded	NA	TGTGCCAGCAGGCGCGTACAGGGGGGGAATGAGCAGTTCTTC	CASRRVQGGNEQFF
TRBV4-1	TRBJ1-1	once	NA	TGCGCCAGCAGCCAGGCCTATAGGGACACTGAAGCTTTCTTT	CASSQAYRDTEAFF
TRBV27	TRBJ1-5	few	NA	TGTGCCAGCAGTCCGGGGACTGTTAGCAATCAGCCCCAGCATTTT	CASSPGTVSNQPQHF
TRBV19	TRBJ1-1	once	NA	TGTGCCAGTAGCCTTAAAGTGGGGGGCGGGAACACTGAAGCTTTCTTT	CASSLKVGGGNTEAFF
TRBV19	TRBJ2-7	once	NA	TGTGCCAGTAGTCAGGGACTCTACGAGCAGTACTTC	CASSQGLYEQYF
TRBV18	TRBJ2-2	NA	NA	TGTGCCAGCTCACCCCTAGCGACCACCGGGGAGCTGTTTTTT	CASSPLATTGELFF
TRBV19	TRBJ2-7	NA	NA	TGTGCCAGTAGTATAGGGGCAGACGAGCAGTACTTC	CASSIGADEQYF
TRBV25-1	TRBJ2-7	NA	NA	TGTGCCAGCTCTCTCGGGAGCCTATACGAGCAGTACTTC	CASSLGSLYEQYF
TRBV7-6	TRBJ1-3	NA	NA	TGTGCCAGCAGTTCAGGGATAGGACTCTCTGGAAACACCATATATTTT	CASSSGIGLSGNTIYF
TRBV4-1	TRBJ1-5	once	TRBD1	TGCGCCAGCAGCCGGACAGGGGCGGGCCAGCCCCAGCATTTT	CASSRTGAGQPQHF
TRBV11-3	TRBJ1-3	NA	NA	TGTGCCAGCAGCTTGGAGGGTCTCTCTGGAAACACCATATATTTT	CASSLEGLSGNTIYF
TRBV6-6	TRBJ1-5	NA	NA	TGTGCCAGCAGTTACTCAGGGCCAGGAGAGCCCCAGCATTTT	CASSYSGPGEPQHF
TRBV7-9	TRBJ2-1	NA	TRBD2	TGTGCCAGCAGCATACACCTAGCGGGCTCCTACAATGAGCAGTTCTTC	CASSIHLAGSYNEQFF
TRBV6-1	TRBJ2-1	NA	TRBD2	TGTGCCAGCGGGAGGACTAGCGAGTACAATGAGCAGTTCTTC	CASGRTSEYNEQFF
TRBV29-1	TRBJ1-1	NA	TRBD1	TGCAGCGCCGGGGAGGGGGCCGGGACTGAAGCTTTCTTT	CSAGEGAGTEAFF
TRBV27	TRBJ1-3	NA	NA	TGTGCCAGCAGTTTATCGTACCACTCTGGAAACACCATATATTTT	CASSLSYHSGNTIYF
TRBV4-1	TRBJ2-1	NA	TRBD2	TGCGCCAGCAGCCAAGAAGAAAACCGACTAGCGGGAGAGAATGAGCAGTTCTTC	CASSQEENRLAGENEQFF
TRBV5-1	TRBJ1-1	NA	NA	TGCGCCAGCAGCTCGACAGGTCTGAACACTGAAGCTTTCTTT	CASSSTGLNTEAFF
TRBV5-1	TRBJ2-3	NA	NA	TGCGCCAGCAGCTGGGTAGGGGTCGGAGATACGCAGTATTTT	CASSWVGVGDTQYF
TRBV29-1	TRBJ2-6	once	NA	TGCAGCGTTGAAGACGGACAGCCCTCTGGGGCCAACGTCCTGACTTTC	CSVEDGQPSGANVLTF
TRBV6-5	TRBJ2-7	NA	TRBD1	TGTGCCAGCACCCCGGGGACAGGGGTTCGCGAGCAGTACTTC	CASTPGTGVREQYF
TRBV5-1	TRBJ2-1	once	TRBD2	TGCGCCAGCATGGGGAGGGGTCCCAATGAGCAGTTCTTC	CASMGRGPNEQFF
TRBV6-5	TRBJ2-7	NA	NA	TGTGCCAGCAGTTACTCTTTCGGTAAAGACTCCTACGAGCAGTACTTC	CASSYSFGKDSYEQYF
TRBV30	TRBJ2-3	NA	NA	TGTGCCTGGAGTGTAGGTGCAGGGAGGGATACGCAGTATTTT	CAWSVGAGRDTQYF
TRBV13	TRBJ2-2	NA	NA	TGTGCCAGCAGCTTGTCTTTCGGGGAGCTGTTTTTT	CASSLSFGELFF
TRBV9	TRBJ2-1	NA	TRBD2	TGTGCCAGCAGCGTAGGCCTAGCGGGAGTCTCGTACAATGAGCAGTTCTTC	CASSVGLAGVSYNEQFF
TRBV9	TRBJ2-2	NA	NA	TGTGCCAGCAGCCTCGGCAGCACCGGGGAGCTGTTTTTT	CASSLGSTGELFF
TRBV9	TRBJ2-7	NA	TRBD1	TGTGCCAGCAGCCCCTATCAGGGGGTCTACGAGCAGTACTTC	CASSPYQGVYEQYF
TRBV27	TRBJ1-1	few	NA	TGTGCCAGCAGGCCTACATTAAACACTGAAGCTTTCTTT	CASRPTLNTEAFF
TRBV5-8	TRBJ2-3	NA	NA	TGTGCCAGCAGCTTGGCCGGCCAATACGGAGATACGCAGTATTTT	CASSLAGQYGDTQYF
TRBV28	TRBJ2-6	NA	NA	TGTGCCAGCAGGAGGGCCCCTGGAAGGGCGAATAAACATGGCCTTGGGGCCAACGTCCTGACTTTC	CASRRAPGRANKHGLGANVLTF
TRBV4-3	TRBJ2-7	NA	TRBD2	TGCGCCAGCAGCCAAGATGGGACTAGCGGGTACGAGCAGTACTTC	CASSQDGTSGYEQYF
TRBV4-1	TRBJ2-5	NA	NA	TGCGCCAGCAGCCAACCTGAGGCAGGTCCCCAAGAGACCCAGTACTTC	CASSQPEAGPQETQYF